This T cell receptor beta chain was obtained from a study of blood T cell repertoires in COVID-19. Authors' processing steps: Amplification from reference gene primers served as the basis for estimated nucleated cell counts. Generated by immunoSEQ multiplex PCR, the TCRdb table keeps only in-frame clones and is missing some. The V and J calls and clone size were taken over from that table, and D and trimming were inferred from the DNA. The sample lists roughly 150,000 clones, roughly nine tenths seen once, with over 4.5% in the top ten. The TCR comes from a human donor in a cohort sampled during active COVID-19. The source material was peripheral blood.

CDR3 in DNA: TGTGCCAGCAGTCCTAGGGGGCCCGGGCAGTACTTC. Its translation: CASSPRGPGQYF. The chain employs TRBV6-5 and TRBJ2-7, with 7 bases identical to TRBD1. With V trimmed by 5 bases and J by 9 bases, 7 bases remained unmatched. The CDR3 has 12 residues. The germline CDR1 and CDR2 sequences are MNHEY and SVGAGI.